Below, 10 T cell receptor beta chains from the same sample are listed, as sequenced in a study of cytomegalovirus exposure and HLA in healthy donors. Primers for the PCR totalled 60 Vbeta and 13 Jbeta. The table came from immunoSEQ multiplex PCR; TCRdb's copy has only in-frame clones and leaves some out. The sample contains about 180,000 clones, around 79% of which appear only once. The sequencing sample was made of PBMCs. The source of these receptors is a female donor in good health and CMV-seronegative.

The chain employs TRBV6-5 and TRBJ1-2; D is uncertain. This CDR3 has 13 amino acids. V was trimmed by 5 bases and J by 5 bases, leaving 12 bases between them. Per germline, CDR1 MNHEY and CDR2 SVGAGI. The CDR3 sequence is CASSVGLNYGYTF. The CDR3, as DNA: TGTGCCAGCAGTGTCGGACTGAATTATGGCTACACCTTC.

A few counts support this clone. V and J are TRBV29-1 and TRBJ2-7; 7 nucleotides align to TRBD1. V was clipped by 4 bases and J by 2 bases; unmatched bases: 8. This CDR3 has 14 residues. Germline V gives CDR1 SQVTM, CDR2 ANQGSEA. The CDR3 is CSVGRQGKPYEQYF. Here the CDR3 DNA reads TGCAGCGTTGGCCGACAGGGAAAACCCTACGAGCAGTACTTC.

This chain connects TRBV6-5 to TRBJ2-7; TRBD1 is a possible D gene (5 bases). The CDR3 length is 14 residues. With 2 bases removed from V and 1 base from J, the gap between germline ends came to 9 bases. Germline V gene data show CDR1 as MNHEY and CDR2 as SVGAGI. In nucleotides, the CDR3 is TGTGCCAGCAGTTACAAAAGGGGATCCTACGAGCAGTACTTC. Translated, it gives CASSYKRGSYEQYF.

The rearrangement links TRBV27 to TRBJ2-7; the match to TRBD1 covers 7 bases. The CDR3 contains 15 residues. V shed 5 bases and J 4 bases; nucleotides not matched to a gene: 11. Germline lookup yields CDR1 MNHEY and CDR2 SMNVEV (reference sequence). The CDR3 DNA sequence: TGTGCCAGCAGTCAACCGGGACAGATTAAATACGAGCAGTACTTC. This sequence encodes CASSQPGQIKYEQYF.

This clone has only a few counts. The CDR3: CASSLPGQPKGAFF. DNA for the CDR3: TGTGCCAGCAGTCTTCCGGGACAGCCAAAGGGGGCTTTCTTT. The chain couples TRBV6-6 to TRBJ1-1, with TRBD1 matching 7 bases. Germline assignment: CDR1 MNHNY and CDR2 SVGAGI (reference sequence). After removal of 5 bases from V and 11 bases from J, the junction contained 14 bases not matched to a gene. The CDR3 has 14 residues.

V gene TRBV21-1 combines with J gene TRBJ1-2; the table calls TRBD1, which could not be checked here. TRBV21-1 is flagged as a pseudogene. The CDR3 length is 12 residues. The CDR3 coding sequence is TGTGCCATCTACCGGGACAGGGAAGGCTACACCTTC. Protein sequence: CAIYRDREGYTF.

The CDR3 DNA follows: TGTGCCAGCTATCGTATCGGACAGGGGGCTAGTGAGCAGTACTTC. This gives the protein CASYRIGQGASEQYF. The V call is TRBV7-9, the J call TRBJ2-7, with TRBD1 identical over 11 bases. J gave up 7 bases and V 8 bases, and 13 bases lay outside the gene matches. The germline CDR1 and CDR2 sequences are SEHNR and FQNEAQ (reference sequence). This CDR3 has 15 residues. Filled out from reference TRBV7-9 and TRBJ2-7, the complete variable domain reads DTGVSQNPRHKITKRGQNVTFRCDPISEHNRLYWYRQTLGQGPEFLTYFQNEAQLEKSRLLSDRFSAERPKGSFSTLEIQRTEQGDSAMYLCASYRIGQGASEQYFGPGTRLTVT.

The DNA of the CDR3 is TGTGCCAGCAGACGGGACTTGAGCTCCTACGAGCAGTACTTC. This codes for CASRRDLSSYEQYF. The genes are TRBV6-6 and TRBJ2-7, with D tentatively TRBD2 (6 bases). The CDR3 extends over 14 amino acids. The V gene lost 6 bases and the J gene lost 0 bases, with 12 bases spanning the gap. Germline V gene data show CDR1 as MNHNY and CDR2 as SVGAGI (reference sequence).

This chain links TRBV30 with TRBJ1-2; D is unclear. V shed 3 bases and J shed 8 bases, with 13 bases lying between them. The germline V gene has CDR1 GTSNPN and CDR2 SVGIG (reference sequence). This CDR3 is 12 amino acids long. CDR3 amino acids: CAWSEGQGGYTF. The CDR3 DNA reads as TGTGCCTGGAGCGAGGGTCAAGGGGGCTACACCTTC.

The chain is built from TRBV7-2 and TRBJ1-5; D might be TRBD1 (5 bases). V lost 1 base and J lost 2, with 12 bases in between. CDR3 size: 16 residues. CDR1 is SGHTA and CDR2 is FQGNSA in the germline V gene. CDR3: CASSLELGRGNQPQHF. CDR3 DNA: TGTGCCAGCAGCTTAGAGTTGGGCAGGGGCAATCAGCCCCAGCATTTT.